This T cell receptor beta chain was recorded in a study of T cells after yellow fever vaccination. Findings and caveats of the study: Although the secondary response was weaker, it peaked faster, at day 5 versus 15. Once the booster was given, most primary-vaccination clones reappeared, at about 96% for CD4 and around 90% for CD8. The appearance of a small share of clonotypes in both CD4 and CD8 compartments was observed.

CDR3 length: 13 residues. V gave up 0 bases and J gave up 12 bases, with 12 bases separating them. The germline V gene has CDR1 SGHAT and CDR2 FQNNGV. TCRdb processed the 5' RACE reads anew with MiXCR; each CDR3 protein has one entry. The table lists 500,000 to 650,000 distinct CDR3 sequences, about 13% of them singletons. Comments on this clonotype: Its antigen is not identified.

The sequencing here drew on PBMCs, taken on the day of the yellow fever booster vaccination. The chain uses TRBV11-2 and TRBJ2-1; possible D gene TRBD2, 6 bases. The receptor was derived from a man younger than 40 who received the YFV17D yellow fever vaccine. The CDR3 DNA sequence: TGTGCCAGCAGCTTAGATCGGGTGGGGGGGCAGTTCTTC. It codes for CASSLDRVGGQFF.